The next 23 T cell receptor beta chains were all read from a single sample in a study of early T cells in non-severe SARS-CoV-2 infection. TCRdb re-called the 5' RACE reads through MiXCR, storing one row per CDR3 protein. Of 70,000 to 85,000 distinct CDR3 sequences listed, around 12% are singletons. Sequencing input: whole blood. The receptor source for this set is an adult who was a healthcare worker with PCR-confirmed SARS-CoV-2 infection or an uninfected control (not recorded which).

CDR3 residues: CASSPDYTATVREQYF. The CDR3 DNA reads TGCGCCAGCAGCCCAGATTATACCGCGACAGTACGCGAGCAGTACTTC. The chain links TRBV5-1 to TRBJ2-7, with a weak D call TRBD1 (5 bases). There are 16 residues in the CDR3. The V gene's germline CDR1 is SGHRS and CDR2 YFSETQ. V was clipped by 4 bases and J by 6 bases, with 23 bases between them.

V gene TRBV7-3 combines with J gene TRBJ2-5; TRBD2 aligns across 11 bases. The CDR3 runs to 15 residues. Trimming cost V 2 bases and J 4 bases; bases outside gene matches: 3. From germline, CDR1 is SGHTA and CDR2 FQGTGA. CDR3 region: CASSLGSGRVETQYF. CDR3 sequence (DNA): TGTGCCAGCAGCTTAGGTAGCGGGAGGGTAGAGACCCAGTACTTC.

The chain carries TRBV2 and TRBJ2-3; 10 bases map to TRBD2. The germline CDR1 and CDR2 sequences are SNHLY and FYNNEI. J lost 5 bases, V lost 7 bases, and 9 bases had no gene match. This CDR3 region has 15 residues. In DNA, the CDR3 is TGTGCCAGCATCCCAGGATGGACTAGCGGAGATACGCAGTATTTT. Protein sequence: CASIPGWTSGDTQYF.

This clonotype appeared a single time. This sequence may be a read error, since a much larger clone differs from it by one base. The chain is built from TRBV28 and TRBJ2-3; 13 bases line up with TRBD2. The CDR3 has 16 residues. Germline lookup yields CDR1 MDHEN and CDR2 SYDVKM. The CDR3 sequence: CANSLPGLAGSDTQYF. The CDR3 DNA sequence: TGTGCCAACAGTTTACCGGGACTAGCGGGATCAGATACGCAGTATTTT.

The chain carries TRBV5-4 and TRBJ2-3; D not resolved. The CDR3 runs to 15 residues. Looked up from germline, CDR1 is SGHNT and CDR2 is YYREEE (reference sequence). Deletions cut 0 bases from V and 3 bases from J, with 11 bases between. CDR3 residues: CASSLGRSATDTQYF. As DNA, the CDR3 is TGTGCCAGCAGCTTGGGCAGAAGTGCAACAGATACGCAGTATTTT.

The V and J genes are TRBV5-1 and TRBJ2-1; either TRBD1 or TRBD2 may fit D (5 bases each). Germline V gives CDR1 SGHRS, CDR2 YFSETQ. Trimming removed 5 bases from V and 10 bases from J, with 22 bases in between. CDR3 length: 15 residues. The CDR3 spells CASSRADRGAGEQFF. CDR3 DNA: TGCGCCAGCAGTCGTGCGGATAGAGGGGCAGGCGAGCAGTTCTTC.

In this sample, this clonotype turned up a few times. V and J are TRBV7-3 and TRBJ2-1; perhaps TRBD1 as D (5 bases). Germline loops: CDR1 SGHTA, CDR2 FQGTGA. V lost 5 bases and J lost 10, with 18 bases in between. The CDR3 sequence is 14 residues long. In DNA form, the CDR3 reads TGTGCCAGCAGCGGAGCCACTCGTAAGGGGGAGCAGTTCTTC. Its protein is CASSGATRKGEQFF.

This clonotype turned up a few times. The chain combines TRBV20-1 with TRBJ2-3; D unclear. There are 11 residues in the CDR3. CDR1 and CDR2 from the germline V gene are DFQATT and SNEGSKA (reference sequence). The ends were cut back, 6 bases at V and 4 bases at J, with 8 bases in the middle. The CDR3 loop reads CSAEKSDTQYF. The CDR3 region has the DNA TGCAGTGCCGAGAAGTCAGATACGCAGTATTTT.

The V gene is TRBV2, the J gene TRBJ2-2; the D is unclear. Trimming took 6 bases from V and 3 from J, leaving 8 bases between them. The CDR3 sequence is 13 residues long. Germline values: CDR1 SNHLY, CDR2 FYNNEI. This chain's CDR3 is CASRVDYTGELFF. CDR3 bases: TGTGCCAGCAGGGTAGACTACACCGGGGAGCTGTTTTTT.

This clonotype was observed a few times. The V and J genes are TRBV5-4 and TRBJ2-1; possible D gene TRBD2, 6 bases. Germline V lookup: CDR1 SGHNT, CDR2 YYREEE (reference sequence). The ends were cut back, 4 bases at V and 10 bases at J, with 21 bases in the middle. CDR3 length: 15 residues. CDR3 protein: CASSHQGGARGEQFF. The CDR3 DNA is TGTGCCAGCAGCCACCAAGGAGGTGCCCGGGGGGAGCAGTTCTTC.

The genes are TRBV12-5 and TRBJ1-1; the D is unclear. The CDR3 totals 17 residues. CDR1 and CDR2 (germline): LGHNT, FRNRAP. The V end was cut by 1 base, the J end by 5 bases, with 20 bases between. For the CDR3, the DNA is TGTGCTAGTGGTTTGGAGGTACTAGTGGGAGGAAAAACTGAAGCTTTCTTT. Encoded protein: CASGLEVLVGGKTEAFF.

A few counts support this clonotype. At one end, the junction sequence differs from germline, possibly due to a read error. The chain has TRBV7-8 and TRBJ2-4, with 7 bases identical to TRBD1. The CDR3 has 16 amino acids. CDR1 and CDR2 from the germline V gene are SGHVS and FQNEAQ. The CDR3 DNA sequence: TGTGCCAACAGCCACCCGGGACAGCTAGCCAAAAACATTCAGTACTTC. It encodes CANSHPGQLAKNIQYF.

CDR3 region: CASSVTGMEETQYF. The CDR3 DNA sequence: TGTGCCAGCAGCGTCACAGGGATGGAAGAGACCCAGTACTTC. The chain combines TRBV7-3 with TRBJ2-5; tentatively, D is TRBD1 (6 bases). This CDR3 contains 14 residues. V shed 5 bases and J shed 3 bases, with 13 bases lying between them. Germline values: CDR1 SGHTA, CDR2 FQGTGA. The variable domain in full, with the rest retrieved from reference TRBV7-3 and TRBJ2-5, is GAGVSQTPSNKVTEKGKYVELRCDPISGHTALYWYRQSLGQGPEFLIYFQGTGAADDSGLPNDRFFAVRPEGSVSTLKIQRTERGDSAVYLCASSVTGMEETQYFGPGTRLLVL.

This clonotype has a handful of counts. The chain uses TRBV12-5 and TRBJ1-5; D uncertain. The CDR3 is 14 residues long. Trimming took 4 bases from V and 0 from J, leaving 7 bases between them. Germline values: CDR1 LGHNT, CDR2 FRNRAP. The CDR3 nucleotides are TGTGCTAGTGGTTATTTTGGTAGCAATCAGCCCCAGCATTTT. This encodes CASGYFGSNQPQHF.

This clonotype has a count of ten or more. V is TRBV28 and J is TRBJ1-6; 10 nucleotides match TRBD1. CDR1 and CDR2 (germline): MDHEN, SYDVKM. With V trimmed by 7 bases and J by 11 bases, 8 bases remained unmatched. This CDR3 comprises 14 residues. The CDR3 nucleotides read TGTGCCAGCAACTACCGGGACAGGGGAGCACCCCTCCACTTT. It specifies CASNYRDRGAPLHF.

This clonotype has a count of ten or more. The genes are TRBV29-1 and TRBJ2-7; the match to TRBD2 covers 8 bases. The CDR3 has 17 amino acids. Germline values: CDR1 SQVTM, CDR2 ANQGSEA. V was clipped by 0 bases and J by 0 bases; unmatched bases: 10. The CDR3: CSVEEPHGSGASYEQYF. CDR3 DNA: TGCAGCGTTGAAGAACCCCATGGTAGCGGGGCCTCCTACGAGCAGTACTTC.

The chain joins TRBV12-3 or TRBV12-4 to TRBJ1-2, with D unclear. This CDR3 contains 14 residues. Trimming shortened V by 7 bases and J by 4 bases, and 16 bases separated the two germline ends. The CDR3: CASIGFSVAYGYTF. The DNA for the CDR3 is TGTGCCAGCATCGGGTTTTCGGTAGCCTATGGCTACACCTTC.

This clonotype has just a few counts. This sequence joins TRBV20-1 and TRBJ2-3; 10 positions agree with TRBD2. Germline CDR1 and CDR2: DFQATT and SNEGSKA (reference sequence). The length of the CDR3 is 16 residues. The V gene end was trimmed by 2 bases and the J gene end by 6 bases; junction bases not matched to a gene: 11. CDR3 loop: CSARNALAGDVDTQYF. Here the CDR3 DNA reads TGCAGTGCTAGAAACGCCCTAGCGGGAGACGTGGATACGCAGTATTTT.

There are many counts of this clonotype. The chain uses TRBV18 and TRBJ2-1, with 11 nucleotides matching TRBD2. The germline V gene has CDR1 KGHSH and CDR2 LQKENI. The CDR3 is made up of 15 amino acids. V lost 8 bases to trimming and J lost 8 bases; unmatched junction nucleotides: 11. The CDR3 bases are TGTGCCAGCACCCCACTAGCGGGAGTTATTGATGAGCAGTTCTTC. It codes for CASTPLAGVIDEQFF.

V usage is TRBV7-2 and J usage is TRBJ2-1; 8 bases align to TRBD2. The CDR3 sequence is 13 residues long. Germline values: CDR1 SGHTA, CDR2 FQGNSA. Unmatched junction bases numbered 7, after V lost 6 bases and J lost 9 bases. The CDR3 is CASRVAGYSEQFF. The CDR3 nucleotides read TGTGCCAGCAGAGTAGCGGGGTATAGTGAGCAGTTCTTC.

The genes are TRBV18 and TRBJ2-1, with D possibly matching TRBD2 (5 bases). Trimming cost V 2 bases and J 8 bases, with 10 bases left between them. The length of the CDR3 is 13 residues. Looked up from germline, CDR1 is KGHSH and CDR2 is LQKENI. CDR3: CASSPTLADEQFF. The CDR3 DNA is TGTGCCAGCTCACCAACGCTAGCAGATGAGCAGTTCTTC.

At least ten counts were recorded for this clonotype. The rearrangement joins TRBV11-2 to TRBJ2-1; 7 positions agree with TRBD2. The CDR3 runs 16 residues. Germline V gives CDR1 SGHAT, CDR2 FQNNGV. The trim removed 6 bases at V and 3 bases at J, leaving 11 bases unmatched. DNA for the CDR3: TGTGCCAGCAGTTCAAGGAGCGGGATGTACTACAATGAGCAGTTCTTC. Translation gives CASSSRSGMYYNEQFF.

This clonotype has only a few counts. V usage is TRBV29-1 and J usage is TRBJ2-1, with D hard to call. CDR3 length equals 10 residues. Per the germline V gene, CDR1 is SQVTM and CDR2 is ANQGSEA. V lost 4 bases to trimming and J lost 6 bases, with 4 bases between them. DNA for the CDR3: TGCAGCGTTGGCAGCAATGAGCAGTTCTTC. Translated, it gives CSVGSNEQFF.